The 2 T cell receptor beta chains reported below all come from one sample, sequenced in a study of T cell responses to AZD1222 COVID-19 vaccine. Assay: immunoSEQ multiplex PCR; the TCRdb copy retains only in-frame clones and omits some. The sample has 70,000 to 95,000 clones, 70% to 90% seen once. This sample comprised peripheral blood, obtained 28 days after the second AZD1222 dose. The receptors come from an adult who received the AZD1222 COVID-19 vaccine.

The chain combines TRBV28 with TRBJ2-2; possible D gene TRBD1, 7 bases. The CDR3 spans 16 residues. Germline-derived CDR1 and CDR2 are MDHEN and SYDVKM. V gave up 3 bases and J gave up 2 bases, with 13 bases separating them. CDR3 DNA: TGTGCCAGCAGTTTCGGAGGGGGCGGAAACACCGGGGAGCTGTTTTTT. It translates to CASSFGGGGNTGELFF.

This clone has just one count. This chain joins TRBV10-1 and TRBJ2-7; D is unclear. The CDR3 spans 12 residues. The V end was cut by 4 bases, the J end by 4 bases, with 8 bases between. Germline CDR1 reads WNHNN; CDR2 reads SYGVQD (reference sequence). The CDR3 protein is CASSVGPYEQYF. CDR3 sequence (DNA): TGCGCCAGCAGTGTTGGACCTTACGAGCAGTACTTC.